The 10 T cell receptor beta chains below come from one sample, sequenced in a study of cytomegalovirus exposure and HLA in healthy donors. Vbeta (60) and Jbeta (13) primers were used in the PCR. The repertoire was sequenced with immunoSEQ multiplex PCR; TCRdb's copy has only in-frame clones and lacks some. The sample contains around 160,000 clones, roughly 88% of which appear only once. The source material was PBMCs. The receptors here all came from a woman aged 18-30 years in good health and CMV-seronegative.

V usage is TRBV19 and J usage is TRBJ1-3; a possible D gene is TRBD1 (5 bases). Deletions cut 5 bases from V and 0 bases from J, with 14 bases between. This CDR3 is built from 16 residues. Germline CDR1 is LNHDA and CDR2 is SQIVND (reference sequence). CDR3 sequence: CASSLWDSDSGNTIYF. The CDR3 DNA reads as TGTGCCAGTAGTCTGTGGGACTCAGACTCTGGAAACACCATATATTTT.

This chain connects TRBV4-1 to TRBJ1-5; D is possibly TRBD1 (6 bases). The CDR3 has 17 amino acids. CDR1 and CDR2 from the germline V gene are MGHRA and YSYEKL. Trimming left V 4 bases short and J 2 bases short, with 18 bases between. The CDR3 DNA is TGCGCCAGCAGCCCGGACAGCTCTCAAGGGGGCAATCAGCCCCAGCATTTT. It translates to CASSPDSSQGGNQPQHF.

The chain links TRBV4-1 to TRBJ1-3, with 7 bases matching TRBD1. V was clipped by 0 bases and J by 2 bases; unmatched bases: 4. Germline CDR1 is MGHRA and CDR2 is YSYEKL. CDR3 length: 16 amino acids. CDR3 sequence: CASSQDSTGPGNTIYF. The CDR3 region has the DNA TGCGCCAGCAGCCAAGATTCGACAGGGCCTGGAAACACCATATATTTT.

This chain links TRBV6-5 with TRBJ1-4, with TRBD1 identical over 7 bases. CDR1 MNHEY and CDR2 SVGAGI come from the germline V gene. The CDR3 has 15 residues. Unmatched junction bases numbered 8, after V lost 6 bases and J lost 4 bases. The CDR3 DNA sequence: TGTGCCAGCAGAGCCCCCGGGACAGTTAATGAAAAACTGTTTTTT. Its translation: CASRAPGTVNEKLFF.

The chain is built from TRBV2 and TRBJ2-3; 7 bases align to TRBD1. Looked up from germline, CDR1 is SNHLY and CDR2 is FYNNEI. This CDR3 is built from 14 residues. The V segment lost 3 bases and the J segment 6 bases; nucleotides outside the gene matches: 6. The CDR3 loop reads CASSDHRGFDTQYF. The CDR3, as DNA: TGTGCCAGCAGTGATCACAGGGGTTTCGATACGCAGTATTTT.

This clone was counted only a few times. This chain connects TRBV19 to TRBJ2-5, with D unclear. V lost 1 base, J lost 0 bases, and 21 bases lay in between. Germline V gene data show CDR1 as LNHDA and CDR2 as SQIVND (reference sequence). This CDR3 comprises 19 residues. In DNA, the CDR3 is TGTGCCAGTAGTATAGTCCTCGCGTTCGGTAATCGTGACCAAGAGACCCAGTACTTC. Amino acids: CASSIVLAFGNRDQETQYF.

Notes on this clone: A junction boundary mismatches the germline segment, possibly from a read error. This rearrangement joins TRBV6-1 to TRBJ2-2; maybe TRBD2 (6 bases). The CDR3 runs to 14 residues. CDR1 and CDR2 from the germline V gene are MNHNS and SASEGT. The CDR3 reads CASTRQPNTGGLFF. The DNA for the CDR3 is TGTGCCAGCACTCGACAGCCGAACACCGGGGGGCTGTTTTTT.

This chain connects TRBV10-1 to TRBJ2-4; TRBD2 aligns across 14 bases. CDR1 WNHNN and CDR2 SYGVQD come from the germline V gene (reference sequence). The CDR3 loop spans 19 amino acids. The V segment lost 3 bases and the J segment 2 bases; nucleotides outside the gene matches: 9. CDR3 protein: CASSEGSGLAGGTKNIQYF. CDR3 coding DNA: TGCGCCAGCAGTGAAGGCTCCGGACTAGCGGGGGGTACCAAAAACATTCAGTACTTC.

The chain couples TRBV10-3 to TRBJ2-2; no definite D call. V was cut by 6 bases and J by 5 bases, with 13 bases left in between. The germline V gene has CDR1 ENHRY and CDR2 SYGVKD. The CDR3 is 14 amino acids. The CDR3 DNA is TGTGCCATCAGCCCACCCTCCAGAACCGGGGAGCTGTTTTTT. Encoded protein: CAISPPSRTGELFF.

This chain connects TRBV28 to TRBJ1-4, with D possibly being TRBD1 (5 bases). The CDR3 covers 13 residues. V was cut by 6 bases and J by 7 bases, with 12 bases left in between. The germline V gene encodes CDR1 MDHEN and CDR2 SYDVKM. CDR3 nucleotide sequence: TGTGCCAGCAGCATGCTTCAGGGTGAAAAACTGTTTTTT. It is translated as CASSMLQGEKLFF.